This T cell receptor beta chain was observed in a study of blood T cell repertoires in COVID-19. Clones were read by immunoSEQ multiplex PCR, and TCRdb kept only the in-frame ones, dropping some. There are approximately 50,000 clones in the sample; approximately 85% occur only once, and about 27% lies in the top ten. In Seattle, patients joined the study during active infection and were tracked longitudinally. Specimen: peripheral blood. This TCR came from a woman aged 80 or over with COVID-19, enrolled during active disease.

Written as DNA, the CDR3 is TGCAGCGTTGAGATCTCCGGGACACCCTACGAGCAGTACTTC. This codes for CSVEISGTPYEQYF. V is TRBV29-1 and J is TRBJ2-7; maybe TRBD1 (6 bases). This CDR3 is 14 amino acids long. V lost 3 bases to trimming and J lost 2 bases, with 14 bases between them. Germline V gives CDR1 SQVTM, CDR2 ANQGSEA.